The present entry profiles one TCR beta chain with its context. Its antigen is not known. Germline lookup yields CDR1 LNHDA and CDR2 SQIVND (reference sequence). The V end was cut by 6 bases, the J end by 10 bases, with 16 bases between. The CDR3 is 14 residues long. The entry originates in a study of cytomegalovirus exposure and HLA in healthy donors. Notes on the study in general: Earlier analysis found most TCR beta V segments productive about 90% or about 30% of the time. Later analysis indicated greater clonal expansion among HLA-associated TCR beta chains than among equally common other chains. In a later analysis, a genetic analysis reported fewer productive-TCR N-insertions in an Asian-associated ancestry cluster than the cohort average. Reportedly, TCR beta sequences accurately predicted HLA-A and HLA-B alleles in most subjects.

PCR primers comprised 60 Vbeta and 13 Jbeta primers. Measured with immunoSEQ multiplex PCR; TCRdb has only the in-frame clones, and not every one. The sample yields over 150,000 clones, around 80% seen once. This TCR derives from a male donor in good health and CMV-seropositive. Sequencing was performed on PBMCs. This sequence joins TRBV19 and TRBJ1-6; possibly TRBD1 for D (5 bases). CDR3 amino acids: CASSLGQGGSPLHF. The CDR3 nucleotides read TGTGCCAGTAGCCTAGGCCAGGGTGGATCACCCCTCCACTTT.